This T cell receptor beta chain was sequenced for a study of blood T cell repertoires in COVID-19. This CDR3 has 13 residues. Trimming took 1 base from V and 5 from J, leaving 10 bases between them. The germline gives CDR1 SGHRS, CDR2 YFSETQ. Generated by immunoSEQ multiplex PCR, the TCRdb table keeps only in-frame clones and is missing some. Among 300,000 or so clones, about 88% were seen once, and the ten largest hold 2% to 3%. V usage is TRBV5-1 and J usage is TRBJ2-7, with a weak D call TRBD1 (5 bases). The sequenced sample consisted of PBMCs or T cells enriched from blood (not recorded which). The receptor comes from a man aged 60-69 years who had recovered from COVID-19. CDR3 protein: CASSLSQGHEQYF. Here the CDR3 DNA reads TGCGCCAGCAGCTTGAGCCAGGGTCACGAGCAGTACTTC.